Sequencing of this T cell receptor (beta chain) was carried out in a study of breast tumors, draining lymph nodes, adjacent tissues. Whole-study results and caveats: Data only fit, rather than demonstrated, lymph node origin of most tumor T cells.

This clonotype was counted at least ten times. Its antigen is unidentified. Axillary draining lymph nodes of breast cancer patients supplied the node samples. Germline CDR1 DFQATT, CDR2 SNEGSKA (reference sequence). The germline V and J ends were trimmed by 7 bases and 8 bases, with 18 bases remaining between them. This CDR3 is built from 13 residues. TCRdb reanalysed the multiplex PCR reads using MiXCR and keeps one entry per CDR3 protein. The repertoire holds about 130,000 distinct CDR3 sequences, with around 24% as singletons. The source of this sequence is a female donor with breast cancer. Some clones in this sample may be carry-over from other donors' samples. The specimen sequenced was axillary lymph node tissue. The genes are TRBV20-1 and TRBJ2-1; D may be TRBD2 (7 bases). In DNA, the CDR3 is TGCAGTGTACTTTTTGGGGGGGCGGATGAGCAGTTCTTC. Its translation is CSVLFGGADEQFF.